This T cell receptor beta chain was documented in a study of blood T cell repertoires in COVID-19. Across the study: Specimens from acute and convalescent COVID-19 originated in the United States, Italy and Spain.

Measured with immunoSEQ multiplex PCR; TCRdb has only the in-frame clones, and not every one. The sample includes a few hundred thousand clones, approximately 82% seen only once; the top ten take roughly 1.3%. Germline V CDR1 and CDR2: MNHEY, SVGAGI. The CDR3 is 13 residues long. Trimming pared 7 bases from V and 3 bases from J, leaving 10 bases between. Specimen: peripheral blood. The gene calls are TRBV6-5 and TRBJ1-5, with D tentatively TRBD1 (5 bases). This receptor was identified in a woman in her 50s with acute or convalescent COVID-19. In nucleotides, the CDR3 is TGTGCCAGCAAGGGGCAGCTCAATCAGCCCCAGCATTTT. Translating it yields CASKGQLNQPQHF.